Shown below are 30 T cell receptor beta chains from a single sample sequenced in a study of control samples from healthy donors and cancer patients. Data came from immunoSEQ multiplex PCR; TCRdb stores just in-frame clones and leaves some out. Altogether tens of thousands of clones are present, approximately 90% being singletons, with the ten largest covering 1.5% to 2%. Input material: PBMCs. Source of these receptors: a woman between 55 and 75 years old with head and neck cancer.

This clone was counted many times. The chain carries TRBV27 and TRBJ1-5; no reliable D call. Germline V gene lookup returns CDR1 MNHEY and CDR2 SMNVEV (reference sequence). This CDR3 has 15 amino acids. Trimming pared 0 bases from V and 6 bases from J, leaving 12 bases between. The CDR3, as DNA: TGTGCCAGCAGTTTATCATACCTACTAAGTCAGCCCCAGCATTTT. Encoded protein: CASSLSYLLSQPQHF.

The CDR3 bases are TGTGCCAGCAGCCAATTGGAGCGGTTTGGCTACACCTTC. Its translation: CASSQLERFGYTF. The chain employs TRBV3-1 (or the pseudogene TRBV3-2) and TRBJ1-2, with D hard to call. The V gene's germline CDR1 is LGHDT and CDR2 YNNKEL (reference sequence). This CDR3 contains 13 residues. The V end lost 2 bases, the J end lost 7 bases, and 11 bases lay between the germline ends.

The chain joins TRBV18 to TRBJ2-7; tentatively, D is TRBD2 (5 bases). Germline CDR1 is KGHSH and CDR2 is LQKENI. There are 14 residues in the CDR3. V was shortened by 5 bases and J by 6 bases, with 17 bases between the two germline ends. The DNA of the CDR3 is TGTGCCAGCTCAACCTCAGGTAAAGAGGGCGAGCAGTACTTC. As protein: CASSTSGKEGEQYF.

The chain uses TRBV9 and TRBJ2-7; D possibly corresponds to TRBD2 (5 bases). This CDR3 has 14 amino acids. Germline CDR1 and CDR2: SGDLS and YYNGEE. Trimming took 0 bases from V and 7 from J, leaving 14 bases between them. In DNA form, the CDR3 reads TGTGCCAGCAGCGTAGCCCCGGGGTCGGGGGAGCAGTACTTC. This sequence encodes CASSVAPGSGEQYF.

The rearrangement uses TRBV10-3 and TRBJ2-5; 9 bases agree with TRBD2. The CDR3 consists of 13 residues. Trimming at V came to 6 bases and at J to 5 bases, leaving 4 bases not matched to a gene. Germline V gives CDR1 ENHRY, CDR2 SYGVKD. For the CDR3, the DNA is TGTGCCATCAGAGGCGGGAGGGTGGAGACCCAGTACTTC. As protein: CAIRGGRVETQYF.

This sequence joins TRBV6-4 and TRBJ2-4; TRBD1 matches 7 bases. Germline V gene lookup returns CDR1 MRHNA and CDR2 SNTAGT. Trimming took 4 bases from V and 3 from J; bases not matched to a gene: 9. CDR3 length equals 16 residues. CDR3 region: CASSGPQTGHKNIQYF. The CDR3 DNA reads as TGTGCCAGCAGTGGCCCTCAGACAGGGCACAAAAACATTCAGTACTTC.

The chain combines TRBV9 with TRBJ2-5, with no clear D. The V and J ends lost 0 bases and 5 bases respectively, with 17 bases between them. CDR1 and CDR2 (germline): SGDLS, YYNGEE. CDR3 size: 16 residues. As DNA, the CDR3 is TGTGCCAGCAGCGTAGGAGCGTCGGAAGTGGGGGAGACCCAGTACTTC. Translated, it gives CASSVGASEVGETQYF.

The chain recombines TRBV19 with TRBJ2-2; 9 nucleotides align to TRBD2. Per the germline V gene, CDR1 is LNHDA and CDR2 is SQIVND (reference sequence). The CDR3 contains 15 residues. With 9 bases clipped from V and 6 bases from J, the junction kept 11 bases outside the gene matches. DNA of the CDR3: TGTGCCAGCTCTGGCGGGAGGGCGGGGGCCGGGGAGCTGTTTTTT. The encoded protein is CASSGGRAGAGELFF. The variable domain in full, completed from reference TRBV19 and TRBJ2-2, reads DGGITQSPKYLFRKEGQNVTLSCEQNLNHDAMYWYRQDPGQGLRLIYYSQIVNDFQKGDIAEGYSVSREKKESFPLTVTSAQKNPTAFYLCASSGGRAGAGELFFGEGSRLTVL.

Only one count was recorded for this clone. This rearrangement joins TRBV7-2 to TRBJ1-6; D is possibly TRBD1 (6 bases). The CDR3 has 16 residues. Looked up from germline, CDR1 is SGHTA and CDR2 is FQGNSA. Trimming pared 3 bases from V and 7 bases from J, leaving 16 bases between. The CDR3, as DNA: TGTGCCAGCAGCTTCTCACCCGGGACATTAAATTCACCCCTCCACTTT. Protein sequence: CASSFSPGTLNSPLHF.

The table lists this clone with a count of one. The chain combines TRBV29-1 with TRBJ2-3; D call uncertain. The CDR3 extends over 13 amino acids. Germline V gives CDR1 SQVTM, CDR2 ANQGSEA. Trimming cost V 1 base and J 0 bases, with 5 bases left between them. As DNA, the CDR3 is TGCAGCGTTGAAGTTACTAGCACAGATACGCAGTATTTT. It codes for CSVEVTSTDTQYF.

The rearrangement joins TRBV30 to TRBJ2-1, with 9 bases matching TRBD2. The J segment lost 4 bases and the V segment lost 4 bases, leaving 8 bases of the junction unmatched. The CDR3 covers 15 residues. CDR1 is GTSNPN, CDR2 SVGIG, per germline (reference sequence). This CDR3 reads CAWITRTSEYNEQFF. The CDR3 DNA follows: TGTGCCTGGATTACTCGGACTAGCGAGTACAATGAGCAGTTCTTC.

The count of this clone is one. J is TRBJ2-1 and V is TRBV28, with D possibly matching TRBD2 (6 bases). The CDR3 totals 14 residues. The germline V and J ends were trimmed by 4 bases and 3 bases, with 10 bases remaining between them. Germline V lookup: CDR1 MDHEN, CDR2 SYDVKM. The CDR3 loop reads CASSSIGGYNEQFF. The CDR3 DNA reads as TGTGCCAGCAGTTCAATCGGGGGCTACAATGAGCAGTTCTTC.

The rearrangement uses TRBV5-6 and TRBJ2-5, with a possible D match to TRBD2 (6 bases). CDR1 SGHDT and CDR2 YYEEEE come from the germline V gene. Trimming took off 4 bases at V and 1 base at J, with 14 bases between the two ends. The CDR3 spans 15 residues. The DNA of the CDR3 is TGTGCCAGCAGCGACCGGGACTGGATCCAAGAGACCCAGTACTTC. Protein sequence: CASSDRDWIQETQYF.

The V and J genes are TRBV2 and TRBJ2-7; D ambiguous. The CDR3 totals 13 residues. CDR1 and CDR2 (germline): SNHLY, FYNNEI. Trimming removed 4 bases from V and 1 base from J, with 8 bases in between. This CDR3 reads CASSVSDSYEQYF. CDR3 bases: TGTGCCAGCAGTGTGTCCGATTCCTACGAGCAGTACTTC.

The chain couples TRBV7-8 to TRBJ2-7; 8 bases line up with TRBD1. This CDR3 region has 14 residues. The germline V gene encodes CDR1 SGHVS and CDR2 FQNEAQ. Unmatched junction bases numbered 2, after V lost 1 base and J lost 3 bases. In DNA form, the CDR3 reads TGTGCCAGCAGCTTAGGGACAGGGTTCTACGAGCAGTACTTC. Translation gives CASSLGTGFYEQYF.

The chain couples TRBV7-2 to TRBJ2-3; 14 bases map to TRBD2. The trim removed 5 bases at V and 3 bases at J, leaving 4 bases unmatched. Looked up from germline, CDR1 is SGHTA and CDR2 is FQGNSA. The CDR3 loop spans 16 amino acids. The CDR3 nucleotides are TGTGCCAGCAGCACATGGACTAGCGGGAGGACAGATACGCAGTATTTT. Protein: CASSTWTSGRTDTQYF. The full variable domain, completed using reference TRBV7-2 and TRBJ2-3, is GAGVSQSPSNKVTEKGKDVELRCDPISGHTALYWYRQSLGQGLEFLIYFQGNSAPDKSGLPSDRFSAERTGGSVSTLTIQRTQQEDSAVYLCASSTWTSGRTDTQYFGPGTRLTVL.

This chain joins TRBV7-2 and TRBJ2-1, with TRBD2 identical over 13 bases. The junction had 8 bases not matched to a gene; V was cut back by 5 bases and J by 10 bases. The CDR3 runs to 15 residues. Germline CDR1 and CDR2: SGHTA and FQGNSA. The CDR3 nucleotides are TGTGCCAGCAGCCATCGGACTAGCGGGAGTAGCGAGCAGTTCTTC. Protein sequence: CASSHRTSGSSEQFF.

V is TRBV2 and J is TRBJ2-1; 8 bases map to TRBD1. This CDR3 has 12 amino acids. V lost 6 bases and J lost 7; bases outside the gene matches: 2. Germline-derived CDR1 and CDR2 are SNHLY and FYNNEI. CDR3 loop: CASRDRVNEQFF. The CDR3, as DNA: TGTGCCAGCAGGGACAGGGTGAATGAGCAGTTCTTC.

V usage is TRBV19 and J usage is TRBJ1-5; no clear D. Germline V gene data show CDR1 as LNHDA and CDR2 as SQIVND (reference sequence). The CDR3 consists of 13 residues. V lost 8 bases, J lost 9 bases, and 17 bases lay in between. CDR3 nucleotides: TGTGCCAGTGTCCCCCTCCATGGACGGCCCCAGCATTTT. Translated: CASVPLHGRPQHF.

The chain couples TRBV29-1 to TRBJ1-1; no clear D gene. CDR1 and CDR2 (germline): SQVTM, ANQGSEA. Deletions cut 6 bases from V and 5 bases from J, with 13 bases between. This CDR3 is built from 12 residues. The CDR3 spells CSVLRRQTEAFF. The CDR3 DNA reads TGCAGCGTCCTAAGGAGGCAAACTGAAGCTTTCTTT.

The chain uses TRBV28 and TRBJ2-7; TRBD2 matches 7 bases. The CDR3 sequence is 14 residues long. Trimming at V came to 1 base and at J to 13 bases, leaving 13 bases not matched to a gene. CDR1 and CDR2 (germline): MDHEN, SYDVKM. The CDR3 coding sequence is TGTGCCAGCAGTTTATCGGGGGGATTGGTCCTGGGATACTTC. Translation gives CASSLSGGLVLGYF.

The CDR3: CASSTGGEQYF. CDR3 sequence (DNA): TGTGCCAGCAGTACAGGGGGCGAGCAGTACTTC. This chain uses TRBV6-6 with TRBJ2-7, with 8 bases lining up with TRBD1. Germline V lookup: CDR1 MNHNY, CDR2 SVGAGI (reference sequence). The CDR3 is 11 amino acids. Trimming at V came to 5 bases and at J to 6 bases, leaving 0 bases not matched to a gene.

The table lists this clone with a count of one. This chain links TRBV10-3 with TRBJ1-1, with TRBD1 identical over 8 bases. Looked up from germline, CDR1 is ENHRY and CDR2 is SYGVKD. Trimming took 6 bases from V and 3 from J; bases not matched to a gene: 6. The CDR3 spans 14 residues. In DNA, the CDR3 is TGTGCCATCAGAGACGGACAGGGTTACACTGAAGCTTTCTTT. Its protein product is CAIRDGQGYTEAFF.

The J gene is TRBJ1-5, the V gene TRBV6-6; D gene unclear. Trimming cost V 5 bases and J 3 bases, with 8 bases left between them. Germline assignment: CDR1 MNHNY and CDR2 SVGAGI (reference sequence). This CDR3 has 13 residues. In nucleotides, the CDR3 is TGTGCCAGCAGTCCCCATATCAATCAGCCCCAGCATTTT. Amino acid sequence: CASSPHINQPQHF.

In this sample, this clone turned up once. This chain joins TRBV6-5 and TRBJ1-5; D ambiguous. CDR1 and CDR2 from the germline V gene are MNHEY and SVGAGI. This CDR3 has 13 residues. Trimming took 8 bases from V and 0 from J, leaving 8 bases between them. The CDR3 loop is CASQPYSNQPQHF. The CDR3 DNA reads TGTGCCAGCCAGCCGTATAGCAATCAGCCCCAGCATTTT.

CDR3 sequence: CASSDLQGYQPQHF. The CDR3 DNA reads as TGTGCCAGCAGTGATCTCCAGGGTTATCAGCCCCAGCATTTT. The chain carries TRBV2 and TRBJ1-5; TRBD1 might be the D (5 bases). The CDR3 has 14 amino acids. Looked up from germline, CDR1 is SNHLY and CDR2 is FYNNEI. Trimming cost V 3 bases and J 5 bases, with 11 bases left between them.

The rearrangement uses TRBV10-3 and TRBJ1-2; D is possibly TRBD1 (5 bases). The CDR3 has 14 amino acids. Trimming pared 0 bases from V and 4 bases from J, leaving 9 bases between. CDR1 and CDR2 from the germline V gene are ENHRY and SYGVKD. The CDR3 reads CAISESGGPYGYTF. CDR3 in DNA: TGTGCCATCAGTGAGTCTGGGGGACCCTATGGCTACACCTTC.

The V gene is TRBV6-5, the J gene TRBJ1-1; the D gene is possibly TRBD1 (5 bases). Trimming removed 8 bases at V and 4 bases at J, with 14 bases between. The CDR3 extends over 13 amino acids. The germline V gene has CDR1 MNHEY and CDR2 SVGAGI. The CDR3, as DNA: TGTGCCAGCGATTTGCAGGGTCGCACTGAAGCTTTCTTT. This codes for CASDLQGRTEAFF.

V gene TRBV6-5 combines with J gene TRBJ1-4; 10 nucleotides match TRBD1. The V gene's germline CDR1 is MNHEY and CDR2 SVGAGI. CDR3 length: 15 amino acids. J gave up 6 bases and V 2 bases, and 3 bases lay outside the gene matches. The CDR3 here is CASSYVGTGDEKLFF. For the CDR3, the DNA is TGTGCCAGCAGTTACGTCGGGACAGGGGATGAAAAACTGTTTTTT.

This chain uses TRBV6-6 with TRBJ2-7, with TRBD1 matching 9 bases. The CDR3 runs to 14 residues. J gave up 1 base and V 6 bases, and 4 bases lay outside the gene matches. CDR1 is MNHNY and CDR2 is SVGAGI in the germline V gene (reference sequence). Here the CDR3 DNA reads TGTGCCAGCAGCCTACAGGGGGCGTCCTACGAGCAGTACTTC. Amino acid sequence: CASSLQGASYEQYF.